Shown below are 22 T cell receptor beta chains from a single sample sequenced in a study of CD4 and CD8 cells across lung adenocarcinoma regions. TCRdb itself ran the PCR reads through MiXCR, one entry per CDR3 protein. The table has 5,000 to 7,000 distinct CDR3 sequences, 45% to 65% seen once. The sequenced material came from CD4+ T cells from the center of a lung tumor. The receptor source for this set is a female donor with lung adenocarcinoma. The CD4 and CD8 labels of this study may be unreliable.

By its share, this clonotype is medium-sized. The genes are TRBV27 and TRBJ2-5; a weak D match, TRBD2 (6 bases). This CDR3 comprises 15 residues. V was pared by 5 bases and J by 5 bases, with 18 bases between. The germline gives CDR1 MNHEY, CDR2 SMNVEV (reference sequence). CDR3 protein: CASSNSASAKETQYF. CDR3 coding DNA: TGTGCCAGCAGTAACTCGGCTAGCGCGAAGGAGACCCAGTACTTC.

Note on this clonotype: The germline gene is not matched at one end of the junction; a read error may be the cause. J is TRBJ2-3 and V is TRBV5-1, with D possibly TRBD1 on 5 matching bases. Germline CDR1 SGHRS, CDR2 YFSETQ. The CDR3 loop spans 12 amino acids. The chain's CDR3 is CAGSGPTDMQYF. CDR3 sequence (DNA): TGCGCCGGCAGTGGTCCGACAGACATGCAGTATTTT.

This clonotype turned up a few times. The DNA is left out, because the CDR3 cannot be placed on it with certainty; the CDR3 is given as TCRdb lists it. This chain connects TRBV6-5 to TRBJ2-3; the D segment call TRBD2 is taken from the table without a DNA check. Germline V gene sequence: CDR1 MNHEY, CDR2 SVGAGI. The CDR3 is 14 amino acids long, termini counted. The CDR3 protein is CASSSSGVADTQYF.

Details on this clonotype: Sequence at one end of the junction differs from germline and may be a read error. V gene TRBV12-3 or TRBV12-4 combines with J gene TRBJ2-1, with D possibly TRBD2 on 6 matching bases. The CDR3 has 13 amino acids. As DNA, the CDR3 is TGTGCCAGCCCTCATGCCGGGAGAAATGAGCAGTATTTC. Translated: CASPHAGRNEQYF.

The CDR3 region is CASSPEADTQYF. The CDR3 DNA sequence: TGTGCCAGCAGCCCCGAGGCGGATACGCAGTATTTT. The rearrangement uses TRBV7-9 and TRBJ2-3; no firm D call. The germline gives CDR1 SEHNR, CDR2 FQNEAQ (reference sequence). Trimming stripped 5 bases from V and 6 bases from J, with 9 bases between. The CDR3 runs to 12 residues.

This clonotype rates as medium-sized (0.01 to 0.1%). The rearrangement links TRBV7-2 to TRBJ1-4; weak D call: TRBD1 (5 bases). Germline loops: CDR1 SGHTA, CDR2 FQGNSA. Trimming took 5 bases from V and 6 from J, leaving 22 bases between them. CDR3 length: 17 residues. CDR3: CASSPTPAGAVYEKLFF. The DNA for the CDR3 is TGTGCCAGCAGCCCAACACCCGCCGGGGCAGTTTATGAAAAACTGTTTTTT.

This chain uses TRBV6-1 with TRBJ2-2; a weak D match, TRBD1 (6 bases). Trimming left V 6 bases short and J 2 bases short, with 13 bases between. The CDR3 contains 15 residues. CDR1 and CDR2 from the germline V gene are MNHNS and SASEGT. The chain's CDR3 is CASSSGTQNTGELFF. DNA for the CDR3: TGTGCCAGCAGCTCCGGGACACAAAACACCGGGGAGCTGTTTTTT.

This clonotype is classed as large. J is TRBJ2-2 and V is TRBV6-5; no definite D call. V gave up 11 bases and J gave up 4 bases, with 5 bases separating them. Per the germline V gene, CDR1 is MNHEY and CDR2 is SVGAGI. The CDR3 length is 10 residues. The CDR3 coding sequence is TGTGCCGCAATCACCGGGGAGCTGTTTTTT. It codes for CAAITGELFF.

The rearrangement links TRBV18 to TRBJ2-3, with D hard to call. CDR1 and CDR2 from the germline V gene are KGHSH and LQKENI. V lost 3 bases, J lost 5 bases, and 9 bases lay in between. This CDR3 region has 13 residues. CDR3 sequence: CASSPGLRDTQYF. CDR3 nucleotide sequence: TGTGCCAGCTCACCGGGGTTGAGAGATACGCAGTATTTT.

By share, this clonotype ranks as medium-sized. The chain joins TRBV6-1 to TRBJ2-4; no firm D call. Germline-derived CDR1 and CDR2 are MNHNS and SASEGT. V lost 7 bases and J 0 bases, leaving 16 bases between the germline ends. The CDR3 covers 16 residues. CDR3 protein: CASMLDAELAKNIQYF. CDR3 in DNA: TGTGCCAGCATGCTAGACGCAGAGCTAGCCAAAAACATTCAGTACTTC.

The chain is built from TRBV10-2 and TRBJ2-1; 7 bases line up with TRBD2. J lost 2 bases, V lost 11 bases, and 12 bases had no gene match. The germline CDR1 and CDR2 sequences are WSHSY and SAAADI. There are 15 residues in the CDR3. For the CDR3, the DNA is TGCGCCCCGCCCCCCCTAGCGGATCCCTACAATGAGCAGTTCTTC. It yields the protein CAPPPLADPYNEQFF.

In this sample, this clonotype is medium-sized. V and J are TRBV6-1 and TRBJ1-2; no clear D. CDR1 and CDR2 from the germline V gene are MNHNS and SASEGT. The CDR3 spans 14 residues. V was shortened by 6 bases and J by 2 bases, with 13 bases between the two germline ends. For the CDR3, the DNA is TGTGCCAGCAGGAAATCGACGGACAACTATGGCTACACCTTC. Its translation: CASRKSTDNYGYTF.

This clonotype is classed as medium-sized. This chain joins TRBV6-4 and TRBJ2-2; possible D gene TRBD2, 5 bases. Trimming removed 2 bases at V and 4 bases at J, with 11 bases between. CDR3 length: 15 residues. The V gene's germline CDR1 is MRHNA and CDR2 SNTAGT. Here the CDR3 DNA reads TGTGCCAGCAGTGACACCACTAGGAGCACCGGGGAGCTGTTTTTT. Protein sequence: CASSDTTRSTGELFF.

This clonotype is termed medium-sized. J is TRBJ2-3 and V is TRBV24-1; 11 nucleotides align to TRBD2. The CDR3 length is 20 residues. V was clipped by 5 bases and J by 0 bases; unmatched bases: 15. Per germline, CDR1 KGHDR and CDR2 SFDVKD. For the CDR3, the DNA is TGTGCCACCAGTGTGGGGACTAGCGGTGGAACCAGTGCTAGCACAGATACGCAGTATTTT. This encodes CATSVGTSGGTSASTDTQYF.

This clonotype was counted only a few times. The rearrangement uses TRBV10-2 and TRBJ2-5, with 12 bases fitting TRBD2. The CDR3 runs to 15 residues. From germline, CDR1 is WSHSY and CDR2 SAAADI. The junction had 9 bases not matched to a gene; V was cut back by 6 bases and J by 7 bases. CDR3 sequence reads: CASRLPSGGGATQYF. DNA for the CDR3: TGCGCCAGCAGACTGCCTAGCGGGGGGGGAGCGACCCAGTACTTC.

The chain joins TRBV6-1 to TRBJ2-4; tentative D call: TRBD2 (5 bases). CDR3 length: 14 amino acids. Trimming removed 0 bases from V and 13 bases from J, with 16 bases in between. CDR1 MNHNS and CDR2 SASEGT come from the germline V gene. DNA for the CDR3: TGTGCCAGCAGTGAAGCTAGCGCCACAGACACGCAGTACTTC. This translates into CASSEASATDTQYF.

The sample holds a few counts of this clonotype. The conserved closing phenylalanine or tryptophan is absent in this CDR3, likely reflecting a read error. The limits of the CDR3 on the DNA are not certain, so only TCRdb's listed CDR3 is given. CDR3 amino acids: CASSEQGSMGTGPT. V usage is TRBV10-2 and J usage is TRBJ2-5; TRBD1 is the table's D call and was not checked against the DNA. The CDR3 is 14 residues long, ends included. CDR1 and CDR2 (germline): WSHSY, SAAADI.

This sequence joins TRBV24-1 and TRBJ2-1; the D is unclear. The closer fit of TRBJ2-5 to the DNA end suggests the J call may be wrong. Per the germline V gene, CDR1 is KGHDR and CDR2 is SFDVKD. This CDR3 spans 11 amino acids. This CDR3 is CATSGEETQYF. The CDR3 DNA follows: TGTGCCACCAGTGGTGAGGAGACCCAGTACTTC.

This clonotype was seen repeatedly, ten times or more. The chain combines TRBV6-5 with TRBJ1-5; D not certain. Per the germline V gene, CDR1 is MNHEY and CDR2 is SVGAGI. Trimming left V 2 bases short and J 3 bases short, with 8 bases between. The CDR3 has 14 amino acids. The DNA for the CDR3 is TGTGCCAGCAGTTACAGGGTCGACAATCAGCCCCAGCATTTT. It encodes CASSYRVDNQPQHF.

The chain uses TRBV10-1 and TRBJ2-4; maybe TRBD2 (6 bases). The CDR3 has 13 amino acids. CDR1 WNHNN and CDR2 SYGVQD come from the germline V gene (reference sequence). The CDR3 is CVSGLGGTNIQYF. CDR3 sequence (DNA): TGCGTCTCGGGACTGGGAGGCACAAACATTCAGTACTTC.

The chain is built from TRBV10-3 and TRBJ2-3, with no clear D. CDR3 length equals 14 residues. Germline V lookup: CDR1 ENHRY, CDR2 SYGVKD. Trimming pared 7 bases from V and 2 bases from J, leaving 13 bases between. The chain's CDR3 is CAINKGTDTDTQYF. CDR3 coding DNA: TGTGCCATCAACAAGGGCACGGACACAGATACGCAGTATTTT.

This chain uses TRBV3-1 with TRBJ2-1, with 12 bases that match TRBD2. Germline assignment: CDR1 LGHDT and CDR2 YNNKEL (reference sequence). There are 16 residues in the CDR3. V dropped 5 bases and J dropped 6; count of bases not matched to a gene: 8. CDR3 nucleotide sequence: TGTGCCAGCAGCGACCCCGGGACTAGCGGGCTCAATGAGCAGTTCTTC. Translation: CASSDPGTSGLNEQFF.